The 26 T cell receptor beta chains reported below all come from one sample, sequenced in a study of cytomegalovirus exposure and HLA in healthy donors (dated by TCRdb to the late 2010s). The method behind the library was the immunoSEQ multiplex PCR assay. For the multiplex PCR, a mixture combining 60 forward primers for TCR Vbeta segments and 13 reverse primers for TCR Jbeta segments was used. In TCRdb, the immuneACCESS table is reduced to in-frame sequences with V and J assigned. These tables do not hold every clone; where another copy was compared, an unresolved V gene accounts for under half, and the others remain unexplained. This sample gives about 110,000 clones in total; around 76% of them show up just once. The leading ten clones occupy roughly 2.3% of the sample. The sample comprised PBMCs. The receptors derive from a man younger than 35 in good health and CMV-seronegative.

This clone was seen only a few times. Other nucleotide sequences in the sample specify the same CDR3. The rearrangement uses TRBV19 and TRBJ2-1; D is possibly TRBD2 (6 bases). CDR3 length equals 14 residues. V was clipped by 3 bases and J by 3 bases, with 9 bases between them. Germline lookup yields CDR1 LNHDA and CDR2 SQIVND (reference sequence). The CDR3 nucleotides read TGTGCCAGTAGTATGGGCGGGGACTACAATGAGCAGTTCTTC. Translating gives CASSMGGDYNEQFF.

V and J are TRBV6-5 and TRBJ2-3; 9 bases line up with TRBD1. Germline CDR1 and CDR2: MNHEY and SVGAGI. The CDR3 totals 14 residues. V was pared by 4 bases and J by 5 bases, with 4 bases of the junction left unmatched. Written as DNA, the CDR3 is TGTGCCAGCAGTTTACAGGGGGCCGGAGATACGCAGTATTTT. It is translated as CASSLQGAGDTQYF.

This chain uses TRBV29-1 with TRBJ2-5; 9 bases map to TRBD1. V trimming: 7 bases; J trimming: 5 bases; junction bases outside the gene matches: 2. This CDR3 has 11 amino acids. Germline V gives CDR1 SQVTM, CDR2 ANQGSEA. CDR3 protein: CSGGTGETQYF. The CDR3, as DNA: TGCAGCGGAGGGACAGGGGAGACCCAGTACTTC.

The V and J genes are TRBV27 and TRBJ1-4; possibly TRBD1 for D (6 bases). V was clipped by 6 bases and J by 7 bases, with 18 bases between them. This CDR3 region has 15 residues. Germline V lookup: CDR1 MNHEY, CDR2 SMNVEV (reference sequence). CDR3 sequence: CASSGGRGSGEKLFF. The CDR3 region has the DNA TGTGCCAGCAGCGGGGGGCGGGGCTCGGGTGAAAAACTGTTTTTT.

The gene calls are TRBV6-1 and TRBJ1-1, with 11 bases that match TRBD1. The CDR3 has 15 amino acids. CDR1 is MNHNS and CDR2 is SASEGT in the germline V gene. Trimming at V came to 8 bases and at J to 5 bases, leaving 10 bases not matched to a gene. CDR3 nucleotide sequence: TGTGCCAGCCTCGCCGGGGGACAGGGGGGAACTGAAGCTTTCTTT. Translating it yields CASLAGGQGGTEAFF.

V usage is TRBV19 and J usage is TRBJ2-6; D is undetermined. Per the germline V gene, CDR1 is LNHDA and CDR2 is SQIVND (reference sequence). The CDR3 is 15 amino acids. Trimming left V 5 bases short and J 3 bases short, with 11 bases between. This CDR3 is CASSPGLLGANVLTF. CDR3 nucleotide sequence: TGTGCCAGTAGTCCGGGTTTGCTTGGGGCCAACGTCCTGACTTTC.

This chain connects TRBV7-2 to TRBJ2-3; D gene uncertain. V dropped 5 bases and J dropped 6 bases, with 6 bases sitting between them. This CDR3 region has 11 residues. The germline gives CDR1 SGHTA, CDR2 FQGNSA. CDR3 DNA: TGTGCCAGCAGCGCCGGGGATACGCAGTATTTT. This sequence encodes CASSAGDTQYF.

DNA for the CDR3: TGTGCCAGCAGCGTTCAGACAGGGTTCGCTGGGGCCAACGTCCTGACTTTC. Translation: CASSVQTGFAGANVLTF. V is TRBV9 and J is TRBJ2-6, with 7 nucleotides matching TRBD1. Per the germline V gene, CDR1 is SGDLS and CDR2 is YYNGEE. Trimming removed 2 bases from V and 2 bases from J; junction bases left unmatched: 7. The CDR3 length is 17 residues.

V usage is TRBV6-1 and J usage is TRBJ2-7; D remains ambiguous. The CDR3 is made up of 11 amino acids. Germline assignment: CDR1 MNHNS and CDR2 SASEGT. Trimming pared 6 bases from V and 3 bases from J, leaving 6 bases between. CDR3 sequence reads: CASSTNYEQYF. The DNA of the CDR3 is TGTGCCAGCAGCACAAACTACGAGCAGTACTTC.

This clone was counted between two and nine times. DNA for the CDR3: TGTGCCAGTAGCTGGGCAGGGAACAATGAGCAGTTCTTC. Encoded protein: CASSWAGNNEQFF. The genes are TRBV19 and TRBJ2-1, with a tentative D call TRBD1 (5 bases). The V and J ends lost 6 bases and 5 bases respectively, with 11 bases between them. CDR3 length equals 13 residues. Per the germline V gene, CDR1 is LNHDA and CDR2 is SQIVND (reference sequence).

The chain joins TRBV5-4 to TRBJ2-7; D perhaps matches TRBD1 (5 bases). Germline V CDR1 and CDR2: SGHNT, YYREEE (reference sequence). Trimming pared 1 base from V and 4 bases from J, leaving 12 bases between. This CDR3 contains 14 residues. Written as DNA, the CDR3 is TGTGCCAGCAGCTTGCAGGGCAGGGTTTACGAGCAGTACTTC. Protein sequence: CASSLQGRVYEQYF.

CDR3 in DNA: TGTGCCAGCAGCTTGGTGGGGGGCTCCTACAATGAGCAGTTCTTC. This encodes CASSLVGGSYNEQFF. This chain connects TRBV5-4 to TRBJ2-1; TRBD2 might be the D (6 bases). The CDR3 is 15 residues long. V lost 0 bases, J lost 0 bases, and 7 bases lay in between. Germline CDR1 is SGHNT and CDR2 is YYREEE (reference sequence). Looking up the rest from reference TRBV5-4 and TRBJ2-1 gives the full variable domain: ETGVTQSPTHLIKTRGQQVTLRCSSQSGHNTVSWYQQALGQGPQFIFQYYREEENGRGNFPPRFSGLQFPNYSSELNVNALELDDSALYLCASSLVGGSYNEQFFGPGTRLTVL.

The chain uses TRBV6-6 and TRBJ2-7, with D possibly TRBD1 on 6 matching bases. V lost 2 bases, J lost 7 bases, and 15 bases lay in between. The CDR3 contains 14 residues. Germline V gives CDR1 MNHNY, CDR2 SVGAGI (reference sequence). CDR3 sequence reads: CASSYNRATGEQYF. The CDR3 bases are TGTGCCAGCAGTTACAACAGGGCAACGGGGGAGCAGTACTTC.

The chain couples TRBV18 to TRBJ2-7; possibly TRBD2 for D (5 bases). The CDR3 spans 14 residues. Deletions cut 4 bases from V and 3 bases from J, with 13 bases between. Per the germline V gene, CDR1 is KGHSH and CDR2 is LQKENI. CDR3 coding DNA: TGTGCCAGCTCACGGGAGTCCTTAAGCTACGAGCAGTACTTC. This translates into CASSRESLSYEQYF.

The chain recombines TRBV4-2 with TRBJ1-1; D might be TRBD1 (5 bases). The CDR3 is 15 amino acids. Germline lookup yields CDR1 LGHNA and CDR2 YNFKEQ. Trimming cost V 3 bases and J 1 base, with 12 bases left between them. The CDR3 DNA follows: TGTGCCAGCAGCCACCGCTCCCAGGGGAACACTGAAGCTTTCTTT. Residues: CASSHRSQGNTEAFF.

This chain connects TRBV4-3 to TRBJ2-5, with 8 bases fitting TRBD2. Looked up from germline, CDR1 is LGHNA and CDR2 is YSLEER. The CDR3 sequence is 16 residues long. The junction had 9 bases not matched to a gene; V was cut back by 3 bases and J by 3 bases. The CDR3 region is CASSHMLAGREETQYF. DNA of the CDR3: TGCGCCAGCAGCCACATGTTAGCGGGGAGGGAAGAGACCCAGTACTTC.

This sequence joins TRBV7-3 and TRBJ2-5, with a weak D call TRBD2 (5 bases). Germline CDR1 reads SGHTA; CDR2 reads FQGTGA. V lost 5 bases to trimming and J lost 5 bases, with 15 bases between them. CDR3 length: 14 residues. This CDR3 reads CASSRYGSIETQYF. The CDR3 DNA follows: TGTGCCAGCAGCCGATATGGGAGTATTGAGACCCAGTACTTC.

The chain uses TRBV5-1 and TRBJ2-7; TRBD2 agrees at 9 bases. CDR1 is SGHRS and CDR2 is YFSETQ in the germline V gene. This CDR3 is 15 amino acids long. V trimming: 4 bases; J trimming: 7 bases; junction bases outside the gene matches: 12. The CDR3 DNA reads TGCGCCAGCAGCGGAACTAGCGGGCGCCAGGGAGAGCAGTACTTC. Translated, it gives CASSGTSGRQGEQYF.

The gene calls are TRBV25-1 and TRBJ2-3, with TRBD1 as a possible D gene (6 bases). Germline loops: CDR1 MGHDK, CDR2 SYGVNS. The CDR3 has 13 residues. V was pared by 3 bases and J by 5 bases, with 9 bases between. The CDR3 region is CASSEQGIDTQYF. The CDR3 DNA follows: TGTGCCAGCAGTGAGCAGGGGATAGATACGCAGTATTTT.

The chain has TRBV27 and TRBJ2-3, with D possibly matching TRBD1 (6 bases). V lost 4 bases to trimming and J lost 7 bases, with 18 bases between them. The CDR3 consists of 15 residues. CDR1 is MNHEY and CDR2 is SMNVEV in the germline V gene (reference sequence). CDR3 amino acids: CASSSSGTRSYTQYF. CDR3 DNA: TGTGCCAGCAGTTCCTCCGGGACAAGGTCATATACGCAGTATTTT.

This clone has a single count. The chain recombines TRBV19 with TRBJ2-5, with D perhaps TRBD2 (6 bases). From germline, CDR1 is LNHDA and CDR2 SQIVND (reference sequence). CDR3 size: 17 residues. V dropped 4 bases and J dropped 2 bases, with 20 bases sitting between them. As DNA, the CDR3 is TGTGCCAGTAGTACCCTGGTAGTGGGAGGAGGACAAGAGACCCAGTACTTC. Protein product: CASSTLVVGGGQETQYF.

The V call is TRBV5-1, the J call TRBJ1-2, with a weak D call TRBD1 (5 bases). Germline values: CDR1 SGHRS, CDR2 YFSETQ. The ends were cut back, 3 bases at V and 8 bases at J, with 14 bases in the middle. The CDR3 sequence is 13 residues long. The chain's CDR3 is CASSSREDYGYTF. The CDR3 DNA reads TGCGCCAGCAGCTCCAGGGAGGATTACGGCTACACCTTC.

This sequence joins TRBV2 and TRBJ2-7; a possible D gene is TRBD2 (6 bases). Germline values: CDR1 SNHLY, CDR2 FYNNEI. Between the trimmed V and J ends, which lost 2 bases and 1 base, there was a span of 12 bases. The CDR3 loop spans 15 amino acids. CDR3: CASSEYGAGSYEQYF. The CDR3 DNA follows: TGTGCCAGCAGTGAATACGGGGCGGGGTCCTACGAGCAGTACTTC.

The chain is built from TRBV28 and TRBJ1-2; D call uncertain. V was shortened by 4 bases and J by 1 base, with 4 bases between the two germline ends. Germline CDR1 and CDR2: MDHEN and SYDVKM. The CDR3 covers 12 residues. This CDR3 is CASSSVNYGYTF. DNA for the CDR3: TGTGCCAGCAGTTCCGTTAACTATGGCTACACCTTC.

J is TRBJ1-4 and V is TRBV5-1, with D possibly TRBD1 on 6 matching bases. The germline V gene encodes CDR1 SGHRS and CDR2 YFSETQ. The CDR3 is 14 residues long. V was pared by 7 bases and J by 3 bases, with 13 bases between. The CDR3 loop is CASSTGWANEKLFF. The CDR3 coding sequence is TGCGCCAGCTCCACAGGGTGGGCTAATGAAAAACTGTTTTTT.

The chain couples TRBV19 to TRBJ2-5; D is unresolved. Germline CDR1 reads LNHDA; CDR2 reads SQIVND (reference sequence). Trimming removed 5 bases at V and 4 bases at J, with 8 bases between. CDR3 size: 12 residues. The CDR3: CASSFGGETQYF. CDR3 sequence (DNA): TGTGCCAGTAGTTTTGGCGGAGAGACCCAGTACTTC. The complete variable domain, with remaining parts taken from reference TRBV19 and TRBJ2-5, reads DGGITQSPKYLFRKEGQNVTLSCEQNLNHDAMYWYRQDPGQGLRLIYYSQIVNDFQKGDIAEGYSVSREKKESFPLTVTSAQKNPTAFYLCASSFGGETQYFGPGTRLLVL.